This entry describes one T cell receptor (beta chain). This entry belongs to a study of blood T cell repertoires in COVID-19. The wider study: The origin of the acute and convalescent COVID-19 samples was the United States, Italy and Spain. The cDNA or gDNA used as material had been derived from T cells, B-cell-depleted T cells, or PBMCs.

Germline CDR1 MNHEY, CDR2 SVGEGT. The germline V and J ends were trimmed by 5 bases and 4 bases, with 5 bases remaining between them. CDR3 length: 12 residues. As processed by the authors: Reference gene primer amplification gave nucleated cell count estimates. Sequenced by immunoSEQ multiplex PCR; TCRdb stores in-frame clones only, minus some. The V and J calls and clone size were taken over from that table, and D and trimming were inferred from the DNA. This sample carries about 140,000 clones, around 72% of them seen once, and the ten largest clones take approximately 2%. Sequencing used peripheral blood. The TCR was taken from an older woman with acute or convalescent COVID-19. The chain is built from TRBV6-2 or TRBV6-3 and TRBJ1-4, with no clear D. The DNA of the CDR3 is TGTGCCAGCAGTCCAGATAATGAAAAACTGTTTTTT. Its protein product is CASSPDNEKLFF.